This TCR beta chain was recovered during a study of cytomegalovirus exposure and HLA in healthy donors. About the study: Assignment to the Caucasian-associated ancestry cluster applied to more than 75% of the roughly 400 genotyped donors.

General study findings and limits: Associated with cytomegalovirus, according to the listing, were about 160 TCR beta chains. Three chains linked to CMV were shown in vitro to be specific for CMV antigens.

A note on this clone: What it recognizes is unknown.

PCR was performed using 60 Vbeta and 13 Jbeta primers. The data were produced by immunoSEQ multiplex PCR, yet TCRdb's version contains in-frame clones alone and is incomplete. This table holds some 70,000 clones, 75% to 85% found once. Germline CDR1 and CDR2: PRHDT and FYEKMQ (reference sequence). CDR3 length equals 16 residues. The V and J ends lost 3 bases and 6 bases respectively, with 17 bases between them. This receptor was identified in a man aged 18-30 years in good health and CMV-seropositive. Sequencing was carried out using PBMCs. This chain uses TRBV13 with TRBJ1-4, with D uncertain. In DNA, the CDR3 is TGTGCCAGCAGCTTCCGACACCCAGAGTCATATGAAAAACTGTTTTTT. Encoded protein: CASSFRHPESYEKLFF.